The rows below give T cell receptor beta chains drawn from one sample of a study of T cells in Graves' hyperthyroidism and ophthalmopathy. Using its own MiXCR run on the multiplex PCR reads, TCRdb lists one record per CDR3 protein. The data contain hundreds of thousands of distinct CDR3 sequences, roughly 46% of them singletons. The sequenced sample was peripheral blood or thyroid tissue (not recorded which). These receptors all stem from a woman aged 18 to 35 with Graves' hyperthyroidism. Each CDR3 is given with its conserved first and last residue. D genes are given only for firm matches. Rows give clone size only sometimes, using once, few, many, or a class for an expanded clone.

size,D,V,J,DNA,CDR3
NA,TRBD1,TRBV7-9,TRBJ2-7,TGTGCCAGCAGCTTGGCCTCGGGACAGGCCTACGAGCAGTACTTC,CASSLASGQAYEQYF
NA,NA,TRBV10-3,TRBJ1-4,TGTGCCATCAGTGAGACCCGGGACAATGAAAAACTGTTTTTT,CAISETRDNEKLFF
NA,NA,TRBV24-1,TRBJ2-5,TGTGCCACCAGTCTAGGGCGCGGGCAGCCCCAGTACTTC,CATSLGRGQPQYF
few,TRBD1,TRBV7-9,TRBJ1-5,TGTGCCAGCAGCCCACAGGGGAGGGACAATCAGCCCCAGCATTTT,CASSPQGRDNQPQHF
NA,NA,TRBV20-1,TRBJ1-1,TGCAGCGCTGGGGCCAGGGTAATATCTGAAGCTTTCTTT,CSAGARVISEAFF
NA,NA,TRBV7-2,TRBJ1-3,TGTGCCAGCGGGACGGGGGCAATGGGAAACACCATATATTTT,CASGTGAMGNTIYF
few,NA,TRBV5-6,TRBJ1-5,TGTGCCAGCAGCTGGGGGGGTCAGCCCCAGCATTTT,CASSWGGQPQHF
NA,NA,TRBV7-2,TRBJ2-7,TGTGCCAGCAGCTTAGCTCGTAGCCGCCCACAGGTCACCGAGCAGTACTTC,CASSLARSRPQVTEQYF
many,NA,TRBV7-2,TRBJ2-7,TGTGCCAGCAGCTTAATCCCGCGCGCGCAGTACTTC,CASSLIPRAQYF
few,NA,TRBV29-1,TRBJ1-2,TGCAGCGTTGAAGGGAGTGGCTACACCTTC,CSVEGSGYTF